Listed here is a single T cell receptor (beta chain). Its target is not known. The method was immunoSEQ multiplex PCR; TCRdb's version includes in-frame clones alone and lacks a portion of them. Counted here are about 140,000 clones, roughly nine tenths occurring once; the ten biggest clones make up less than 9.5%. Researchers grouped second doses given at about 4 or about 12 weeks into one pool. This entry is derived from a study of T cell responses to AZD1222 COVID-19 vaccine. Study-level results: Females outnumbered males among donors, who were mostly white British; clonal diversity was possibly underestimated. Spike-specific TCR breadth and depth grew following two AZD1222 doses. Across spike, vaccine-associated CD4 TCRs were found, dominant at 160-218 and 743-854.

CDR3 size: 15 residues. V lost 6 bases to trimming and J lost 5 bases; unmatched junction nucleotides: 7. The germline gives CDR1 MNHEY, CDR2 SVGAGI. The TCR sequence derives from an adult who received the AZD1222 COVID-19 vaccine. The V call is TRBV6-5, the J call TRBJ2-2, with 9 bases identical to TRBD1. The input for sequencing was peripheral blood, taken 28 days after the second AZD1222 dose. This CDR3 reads CASRPGTGRTGELFF. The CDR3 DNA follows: TGTGCCAGCAGGCCTGGGACAGGGCGAACCGGGGAGCTGTTTTTT.